This T cell receptor (beta chain) came from a study of cytomegalovirus exposure and HLA in healthy donors. Only one count was recorded for this clone. Researchers ran the PCR with 60 Vbeta and 13 Jbeta primers. The data were produced by immunoSEQ multiplex PCR, yet TCRdb's version contains in-frame clones alone and is incomplete. The top ten clones hold 7.3% of a sample with some 95,000 clones, about four fifths of them seen once. The length of the CDR3 is 11 residues. CDR1 and CDR2 (germline): SGHAT, FQNNGV. The J gene is TRBJ2-5, the V gene TRBV11-2, with D unresolved. The closer fit of TRBJ2-7 to the DNA end suggests the J call may be wrong. The source of this sequence is a man between 25 and 39 years old in good health and CMV-seronegative. The specimen sequenced was PBMCs. CDR3 sequence (DNA): TGTGCCAGCAGCTCACTGTACGAGCAGTACTTC. It specifies CASSSLYEQYF.